These T cell receptor beta chains were read from a single sample in a study of blood T cell repertoires in COVID-19. Libraries were prepared by immunoSEQ multiplex PCR; TCRdb keeps only in-frame clonotypes and omits some of them. The data contain about 240,000 clones, roughly 80% of them singletons. The specimen was peripheral blood. These receptors came from a woman younger than 35 with acute or convalescent COVID-19. Both conserved end residues are part of each CDR3. A D gene is named only where the DNA matches it firmly. A clone size is listed for some rows: how often the clone was seen (once, few, many), or a class if it is expanded.

d_call j_call cdr3_length clone_size v_call cdr3_nt cdr3_aa
TRBD1 TRBJ2-7 15 - TRBV14 TGTGCCAGCAGCCAGAAGACAGGGCGACCCTACGAGCAGTACTTC CASSQKTGRPYEQYF
- TRBJ2-7 13 - TRBV4-2 TGTGCCAGCAGCGGAAACACTAGGGTGGAGCAGTACTTC CASSGNTRVEQYF
- TRBJ1-2 15 - TRBV6-2/TRBV6-3 TGTGCCAGCAGTTATGGAGCAGGGACTATCTATGGCTACACCTTC CASSYGAGTIYGYTF
TRBD1 TRBJ2-2 16 few TRBV27 TGTGCCAGCGGAAACCCGAGGACAGGGAACACCGGGGAGCTGTTTTTT CASGNPRTGNTGELFF
- TRBJ2-3 14 - TRBV6-5 TGTGCCAGCAGTATCAGGGAAGGGACAGATACGCAGTATTTT CASSIREGTDTQYF
- TRBJ1-5 14 - TRBV6-2/TRBV6-3 TGTGCCAGCAGCGACCCAGGGGTAGTTCAGCCCCAGCATTTT CASSDPGVVQPQHF
- TRBJ1-6 16 few TRBV5-1 TGCGCCAGCAGCGATGGCGGGCGGAACAATAATTCACCCCTCCACTTT CASSDGGRNNNSPLHF
- TRBJ1-1 14 - TRBV3-1/TRBV3-2 TGTGCCAGCAGCCCATCCAACATGAACACTGAAGCTTTCTTT CASSPSNMNTEAFF
TRBD1 TRBJ1-2 14 few TRBV19 TGTGCCAGTAGTACGGACAGGGGGTACTATGGCTACACCTTC CASSTDRGYYGYTF
TRBD2 TRBJ2-7 12 - TRBV29-1 TGCAGCGTTCGGCTAGCGGGTTACGAGCAGTACTTC CSVRLAGYEQYF
TRBD1 TRBJ1-5 13 - TRBV28 TGTGCCAGCAGAGCAGGGGGTAATCAGCCCCAGCATTTT CASRAGGNQPQHF
- TRBJ1-5 14 - TRBV13 TGTGCCAGCAGCTTCCAGGGAACGAATCAGCCCCAGCATTTT CASSFQGTNQPQHF
- TRBJ2-7 15 - TRBV5-1 TGCGCCAGCAGCTTTATCGGTGGGGGGTCCTACGAGCAGTACTTC CASSFIGGGSYEQYF
TRBD1 TRBJ1-4 15 - TRBV2 TGTGCCAGCAGTGGGGACAGGGGGCTGGGTGAAAAACTGTTTTTT CASSGDRGLGEKLFF
- TRBJ2-7 15 - TRBV4-2 TGTGCCAGCAGCCCCGGGGGACGAGAGACTATCGAGCAGTACTTC CASSPGGRETIEQYF
- TRBJ1-2 15 few TRBV29-1 TGCAGCGTTGATCCGCGTCGGGGGGGAGTACATGGCTACACCTTC CSVDPRRGGVHGYTF
- TRBJ1-1 15 few TRBV30 TGTGCCTGGACTCCATCCCCCCAGGGGCTCACTGAAGCTTTCTTT CAWTPSPQGLTEAFF
- TRBJ2-3 14 - TRBV13 TGTGCCAGCAGCGTCACTAGTCGGGCGGATACGCAGTATTTT CASSVTSRADTQYF
- TRBJ1-5 15 - TRBV6-5 TGTGCCAGCAGACCGCCCGGGGGAGCGAATCAGCCCCAGCATTTT CASRPPGGANQPQHF